Each of the 22 T cell receptor beta chains below was sequenced from the same sample in a study of blood T cells in healthy people across ages. It was with a sample-barcoded 5' primer and a J-beta primer mix that a second PCR of roughly 7 to 12 cycles was run. TCRdb reanalysed the 5' RACE reads using MiXCR and keeps one entry per CDR3 protein. The sample lists approximately 800,000 distinct CDR3 sequences; 58% were seen once. Sequencing was carried out using blood. The receptors were sampled from a man aged 30 to 39 in good health.

This clonotype was counted a few times. The chain couples TRBV20-1 to TRBJ1-4; no clear D. Germline values: CDR1 DFQATT, CDR2 SNEGSKA (reference sequence). This CDR3 has 14 residues. With 0 bases removed from V and 4 bases from J, the gap between germline ends came to 9 bases. The CDR3 bases are TGCAGTGCTAGAGACGGCTACCTTAATGAAAAACTGTTTTTT. Translated, it gives CSARDGYLNEKLFF.

In DNA, the CDR3 is TGTGCCAGCAGCCTAACCTGGACTAGCGGAGAGACCCAGTACTTC. This sequence encodes CASSLTWTSGETQYF. This chain connects TRBV9 to TRBJ2-7; 10 nucleotides align to TRBD2. Judging by the DNA end, TRBJ2-5 fits better; the J call may be wrong. CDR3 length equals 15 residues. Germline assignment: CDR1 SGDLS and CDR2 YYNGEE.

This clonotype was observed a few times. This sequence joins TRBV3-1 and TRBJ1-1; possible D gene TRBD1, 6 bases. Looked up from germline, CDR1 is LGHDT and CDR2 is YNNKEL (reference sequence). The CDR3 runs 13 residues. V lost 4 bases and J 3 bases, leaving 9 bases between the germline ends. The CDR3: CASSPWTDTEAFF. Written as DNA, the CDR3 is TGTGCCAGCAGCCCGTGGACAGACACTGAAGCTTTCTTT.

This clonotype was recorded only once. The chain recombines TRBV21-1 with TRBJ2-3; the table's TRBD2 call for D was not verified on the DNA. TRBV21-1 is a pseudogene. This CDR3 contains 17 residues. CDR3 residues: CASSKGERSLITDTQYF. The CDR3 DNA sequence: TGTGCCAGCAGCAAAGGGGAGCGGAGCCTTATCACAGATACGCAGTATTTT.

V usage is TRBV20-1 and J usage is TRBJ2-5; possible D gene TRBD2, 6 bases. Germline lookup yields CDR1 DFQATT and CDR2 SNEGSKA (reference sequence). V dropped 3 bases and J dropped 5 bases, with 13 bases sitting between them. This CDR3 contains 13 residues. CDR3 DNA: TGCAGTGCTAGCTCGGGGGTTGGGGAGACCCAGTACTTC. It encodes CSASSGVGETQYF.

This clonotype was detected many times. This chain uses TRBV20-1 with TRBJ2-3; no clear D gene. V was shortened by 7 bases and J by 0 bases, with 14 bases between the two germline ends. The CDR3 has 14 amino acids. The germline gives CDR1 DFQATT, CDR2 SNEGSKA (reference sequence). The CDR3 reads CSGLRSGSTDTQYF. The CDR3 DNA follows: TGCAGTGGGCTCCGGTCTGGAAGCACAGATACGCAGTATTTT.

The J gene is TRBJ1-2, the V gene TRBV28, with TRBD1 identical over 8 bases. V shed 3 bases and J 4 bases; nucleotides not matched to a gene: 4. This CDR3 is 14 amino acids long. CDR1 MDHEN and CDR2 SYDVKM come from the germline V gene. The DNA for the CDR3 is TGTGCCAGCAGTTTCTCCGGGACAGGCTATGGCTACACCTTC. As protein: CASSFSGTGYGYTF.

This chain uses TRBV12-3 or TRBV12-4 with TRBJ2-7; 7 bases are shared with TRBD2. The CDR3 is made up of 14 amino acids. J was trimmed by 2 bases and V by 6 bases; bases with no gene match: 7. CDR3 loop: CASSRSGAAYEQYF. In nucleotides, the CDR3 is TGTGCCAGCAGCCGAAGCGGGGCAGCCTACGAGCAGTACTTC.

The chain is built from TRBV5-1 and TRBJ2-5; D not resolved. The V end lost 0 bases, the J end lost 5 bases, and 11 bases lay between the germline ends. From germline, CDR1 is SGHRS and CDR2 YFSETQ. The CDR3 is 14 amino acids. CDR3 coding DNA: TGCGCCAGCAGCTTGGAACCAACTCGGGAGACCCAGTACTTC. It encodes CASSLEPTRETQYF. Complete variable domain (other parts from reference TRBV5-1 and TRBJ2-5): KAGVTQTPRYLIKTRGQQVTLSCSPISGHRSVSWYQQTPGQGLQFLFEYFSETQRNKGNFPGRFSGRQFSNSRSEMNVSTLELGDSALYLCASSLEPTRETQYFGPGTRLLVL.

This clonotype was seen more than once but under ten times. The chain links TRBV6-6 to TRBJ2-1, with unresolved D. This CDR3 has 12 residues. The germline V gene encodes CDR1 MNHNY and CDR2 SVGAGI (reference sequence). With 5 bases removed from V and 6 bases from J, the gap between germline ends came to 8 bases. The CDR3 nucleotides are TGTGCCAGCAGTCATCTCCTCAATGAGCAGTTCTTC. Translating it yields CASSHLLNEQFF.

V gene TRBV20-1 combines with J gene TRBJ2-5, with 11 bases identical to TRBD2. Trimming removed 0 bases from V and 5 bases from J; junction bases left unmatched: 5. This CDR3 region has 15 residues. Germline V gene data show CDR1 as DFQATT and CDR2 as SNEGSKA (reference sequence). For the CDR3, the DNA is TGCAGTGCTAGAGATTTACTAGCGGGAGTGGAGACCCAGTACTTC. This encodes CSARDLLAGVETQYF.

This clonotype turned up a few times. The V and J genes are TRBV20-1 and TRBJ2-7; a possible D gene is TRBD2 (5 bases). Looked up from germline, CDR1 is DFQATT and CDR2 is SNEGSKA (reference sequence). V lost 3 bases to trimming and J lost 1 base, with 10 bases between them. The CDR3 loop spans 13 amino acids. The CDR3 DNA is TGCAGTGCTAGGACGGGGTTATCCTACGAGCAGTACTTC. It encodes CSARTGLSYEQYF.

Many counts were recorded for this clonotype. The rearrangement links TRBV6-5 to TRBJ2-6, with D tentatively TRBD1 (5 bases). The CDR3 covers 15 residues. Trimming removed 8 bases at V and 2 bases at J, with 13 bases between. Germline V gives CDR1 MNHEY, CDR2 SVGAGI. The DNA for the CDR3 is TGTGCCAGCGGAACAGGATCGACTGGGGCCAACGTCCTGACTTTC. Protein sequence: CASGTGSTGANVLTF.

The chain joins TRBV20-1 to TRBJ2-5; 14 bases are a match to TRBD2. Germline V gives CDR1 DFQATT, CDR2 SNEGSKA (reference sequence). The V and J ends lost 7 bases and 11 bases, in that order; junction bases with no gene match: 12. The CDR3 length is 14 residues. The CDR3 is CSVRTSGGPVEQYF. The CDR3 region has the DNA TGCAGTGTTAGGACTAGCGGGGGGCCTGTGGAGCAGTACTTC.

V and J are TRBV6-6 and TRBJ2-7; D gene ambiguous. CDR1 MNHNY and CDR2 SVGAGI come from the germline V gene (reference sequence). The V end was cut by 2 bases, the J end by 3 bases, with 8 bases between. The CDR3 length is 13 residues. The CDR3 protein is CASSYGQIYEQYF. The CDR3 DNA reads TGTGCCAGCAGTTACGGGCAGATCTACGAGCAGTACTTC.

This clonotype showed up many times. The rearrangement links TRBV19 to TRBJ2-1; TRBD1 matches at 8 bases. This CDR3 spans 16 amino acids. V lost 3 bases to trimming and J lost 4 bases; unmatched junction nucleotides: 8. Looked up from germline, CDR1 is LNHDA and CDR2 is SQIVND (reference sequence). The CDR3 DNA is TGTGCCAGTAGTATTCGGTCAGGGGGCGGGTACAATGAGCAGTTCTTC. Translating it yields CASSIRSGGGYNEQFF.

V gene TRBV3-1 combines with J gene TRBJ1-2; possibly TRBD1 for D (5 bases). The CDR3 has 14 residues. Trimming left V 7 bases short and J 7 bases short, with 19 bases between. Germline loops: CDR1 LGHDT, CDR2 YNNKEL (reference sequence). In DNA, the CDR3 is TGTGCCAGCAACCCCCTCGGGGACGGCGGTGGCTACACCTTC. Amino acid sequence: CASNPLGDGGGYTF.

This clonotype was recorded at least ten times. The gene calls are TRBV18 and TRBJ2-7, with 10 bases aligning to TRBD2. V lost 5 bases, J lost 3 bases, and 13 bases stayed unmatched. The CDR3 is 17 amino acids. Germline loops: CDR1 KGHSH, CDR2 LQKENI. Here the CDR3 reads CASSTISGTSENYEQYF. CDR3 in DNA: TGTGCCAGCTCAACGATTTCCGGGACTAGCGAAAACTACGAGCAGTACTTC.

The J gene is TRBJ2-5, the V gene TRBV6-6; 7 bases are a match to TRBD2. Trimming cost V 5 bases and J 5 bases; bases outside gene matches: 11. Germline CDR1 and CDR2: MNHNY and SVGAGI (reference sequence). This CDR3 contains 15 residues. This CDR3 reads CASSHRGDVLETQYF. The CDR3 DNA sequence: TGTGCCAGCAGTCATCGGGGGGATGTCTTGGAGACCCAGTACTTC.

This rearrangement joins TRBV6-5 to TRBJ2-3; D possibly corresponds to TRBD1 (7 bases). The CDR3 spans 15 residues. V was trimmed by 7 bases and J by 1 base, leaving 15 bases between them. Germline CDR1 MNHEY, CDR2 SVGAGI. CDR3 sequence: CASTPGGGGTDTQYF. The CDR3 DNA is TGTGCCAGCACTCCAGGGGGAGGTGGCACAGATACGCAGTATTTT.

This chain links TRBV12-3 or TRBV12-4 with TRBJ1-1; D is undetermined. Trimming stripped 3 bases from V and 3 bases from J, with 11 bases between. The CDR3 has 14 amino acids. The CDR3 sequence: CASSFWARDTEAFF. CDR3 DNA sequence: TGTGCCAGCAGTTTCTGGGCGCGGGACACTGAAGCTTTCTTT.

The V and J genes are TRBV7-2 and TRBJ2-5; D call uncertain. The CDR3 is made up of 14 amino acids. CDR1 is SGHTA and CDR2 is FQGNSA in the germline V gene. The V end lost 5 bases, the J end lost 4 bases, and 14 bases lay between the germline ends. The CDR3 protein is CASSPGPNRETQYF. The CDR3 region has the DNA TGTGCCAGCAGCCCCGGACCGAACCGAGAGACCCAGTACTTC. Full variable domain (rest looked up from reference TRBV7-2 and TRBJ2-5): GAGVSQSPSNKVTEKGKDVELRCDPISGHTALYWYRQSLGQGLEFLIYFQGNSAPDKSGLPSDRFSAERTGGSVSTLTIQRTQQEDSAVYLCASSPGPNRETQYFGPGTRLLVL.